This T cell receptor beta chain was recovered during a study of shared clonotypes between healthy human individuals. As to this clone: Its antigen remains unknown.

V lost 4 bases, J lost 11 bases, and 24 bases lay in between. The germline V gene encodes CDR1 SGHDT and CDR2 YYEEEE. The CDR3 sequence is 15 residues long. The study's findings and limits: Rarefaction revealed incomplete sorted-subset sequencing despite large depth.

Generated by immunoSEQ multiplex PCR, the TCRdb table keeps only in-frame clones and is missing some. This sample has 900,000 to 1,200,000 clones, with around 82% found just once. CD45RA+ naive and CD45RA-negative memory subsets were separated from CD4+ cells. The chain has TRBV5-6 and TRBJ1-1; TRBD1 is a possible D gene (6 bases). The sequenced sample consisted of memory CD4+ T cells from PBMCs. The subset: CD45RA-negative fraction. The receptor was isolated from a man between 18 and 35 years old in good health. Some clones in this sample may be carry-over from other donors' samples. DNA for the CDR3: TGTGCCAGCAGCGGTGGTCCTACAGGGCTCGGGTTGGCTTTCTTT. Amino acid sequence: CASSGGPTGLGLAFF. Looking up the rest from reference TRBV5-6 and TRBJ1-1 gives the full variable domain: DAGVTQSPTHLIKTRGQQVTLRCSPKSGHDTVSWYQQALGQGPQFIFQYYEEEERQRGNFPDRFSGHQFPNYSSELNVNALLLGDSALYLCASSGGPTGLGLAFFGQGTRLTVV.